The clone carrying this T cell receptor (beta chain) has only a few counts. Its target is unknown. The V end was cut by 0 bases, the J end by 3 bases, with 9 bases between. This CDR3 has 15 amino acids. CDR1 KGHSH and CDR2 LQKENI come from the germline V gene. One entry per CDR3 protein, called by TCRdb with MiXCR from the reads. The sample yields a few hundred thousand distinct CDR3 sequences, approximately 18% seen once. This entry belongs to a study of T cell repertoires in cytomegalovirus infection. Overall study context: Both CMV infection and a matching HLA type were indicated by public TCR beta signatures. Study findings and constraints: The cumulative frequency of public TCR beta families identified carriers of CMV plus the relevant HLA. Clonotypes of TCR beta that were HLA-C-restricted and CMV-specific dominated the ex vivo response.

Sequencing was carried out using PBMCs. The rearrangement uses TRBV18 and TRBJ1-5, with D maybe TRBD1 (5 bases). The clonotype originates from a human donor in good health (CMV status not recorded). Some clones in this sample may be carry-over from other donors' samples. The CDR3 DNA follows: TGTGCCAGCTCACCACCGGGAGGGGACAATCAGCCCCAGCATTTT. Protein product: CASSPPGGDNQPQHF. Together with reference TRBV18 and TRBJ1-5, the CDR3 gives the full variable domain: NAGVMQNPRHLVRRRGQEARLRCSPMKGHSHVYWYRQLPEEGLKFMVYLQKENIIDESGMPKERFSAEFPKEGPSILRIQQVVRGDSAAYFCASSPPGGDNQPQHFGDGTRLSIL.